The next 6 T cell receptor beta chains were all read from a single sample in a study of cytomegalovirus exposure and HLA in healthy donors. A multiplex PCR was run with 60 Vbeta primers and 13 Jbeta primers. The assay was immunoSEQ multiplex PCR, and TCRdb's table has in-frame clones only and misses some. This table holds 150,000 to 200,000 clones. Sequenced sample: PBMCs. These receptor sequences come from a boy aged 5-17 years in good health and CMV-seronegative.

The rearrangement links TRBV9 to TRBJ1-2; a weak D match, TRBD1 (6 bases). The CDR3 contains 14 residues. CDR1 is SGDLS and CDR2 is YYNGEE in the germline V gene. V lost 0 bases, J lost 2 bases, and 8 bases lay in between. CDR3 in DNA: TGTGCCAGCAGCGTAGGACAGGTCAACTATGGCTACACCTTC. As protein: CASSVGQVNYGYTF. Combining the CDR3 with reference TRBV9 and TRBJ1-2 gives the whole variable domain DSGVTQTPKHLITATGQRVTLRCSPRSGDLSVYWYQQSLDQGLQFLIQYYNGEERAKGNILERFSAQQFPDLHSELNLSSLELGDSALYFCASSVGQVNYGYTFGSGTRLTVV.

This rearrangement joins TRBV28 to TRBJ2-7, with 7 bases matching TRBD2. After removal of 5 bases from V and 5 bases from J, the junction contained 15 bases not matched to a gene. This CDR3 has 16 residues. Germline V lookup: CDR1 MDHEN, CDR2 SYDVKM. CDR3 residues: CASSPGTTIKSDEQYF. CDR3 DNA sequence: TGTGCCAGCAGTCCCGGGACTACTATAAAGTCCGACGAGCAGTACTTC. Variable domain in full (rest from reference TRBV28 and TRBJ2-7): DVKVTQSSRYLVKRTGEKVFLECVQDMDHENMFWYRQDPGLGLRLIYFSYDVKMKEKGDIPEGYSVSREKKERFSLILESASTNQTSMYLCASSPGTTIKSDEQYFGPGTRLTVT.

The V and J genes are TRBV6-5 and TRBJ2-5; D ambiguous. Germline V lookup: CDR1 MNHEY, CDR2 SVGAGI. The CDR3 is made up of 13 amino acids. Trimming stripped 1 base from V and 5 bases from J, with 8 bases between. CDR3 sequence reads: CASSYYGSETQYF. The CDR3 region has the DNA TGTGCCAGCAGTTACTACGGGTCGGAGACCCAGTACTTC.

The genes are TRBV2 and TRBJ2-7; TRBD2 matches at 11 bases. Unmatched junction bases numbered 7, after V lost 8 bases and J lost 7 bases. Germline V gene data show CDR1 as SNHLY and CDR2 as FYNNEI. This CDR3 spans 13 amino acids. For the CDR3, the DNA is TGTGCCAGCTATAGCGGGGGGGGTCTGGAGCAGTACTTC. Protein: CASYSGGGLEQYF.

The chain couples TRBV28 to TRBJ1-1; 8 nucleotides line up with TRBD1. Germline V gene data show CDR1 as MDHEN and CDR2 as SYDVKM. The junction had 4 bases not matched to a gene; V was cut back by 6 bases and J by 4 bases. The CDR3 spans 13 residues. The CDR3 is CASRQGAFTEAFF. For the CDR3, the DNA is TGTGCCAGCAGGCAGGGGGCCTTCACTGAAGCTTTCTTT.

The chain has TRBV15 and TRBJ2-7, with 8 positions matching TRBD1. Trimming cost V 5 bases and J 2 bases; bases outside gene matches: 8. The CDR3 contains 15 residues. Germline V lookup: CDR1 LNHNV, CDR2 YYDKDF (reference sequence). The CDR3 loop is CATSAGTGGTYEQYF. The CDR3 DNA reads as TGTGCCACCAGCGCCGGAACAGGGGGGACCTACGAGCAGTACTTC.